These 16 T cell receptor beta chains were sequenced from one sample in a study of cytomegalovirus exposure and HLA in healthy donors. PCR primers comprised 60 Vbeta and 13 Jbeta primers. Using immunoSEQ multiplex PCR, the repertoire was profiled, and TCRdb retains in-frame clones only, with some absent. The repertoire holds about 180,000 clones, with over 70% as singletons. Sequenced input: PBMCs. Every receptor here comes from a woman aged 50 to 65 in good health and CMV-seronegative.

Written as DNA, the CDR3 is TGTGCCAGCAGTAATGACAGGTACTTCTATGGCTACACCTTC. It is translated as CASSNDRYFYGYTF. The chain joins TRBV2 to TRBJ1-2; D may be TRBD1 (6 bases). CDR1 is SNHLY and CDR2 is FYNNEI in the germline V gene. This CDR3 is built from 14 residues. The V and J ends lost 5 bases and 4 bases respectively, with 14 bases between them.

This clone appeared once. The CDR3 region has the DNA TGTGCCAGCAGCTCCGGGTGGGAGAATGAGCAGTTCTTC. Translation gives CASSSGWENEQFF. The chain carries TRBV11-3 and TRBJ2-1, with D perhaps TRBD2 (5 bases). Germline values: CDR1 SGHNT, CDR2 YENEEA. The CDR3 runs to 13 residues. The V end lost 4 bases, the J end lost 7 bases, and 11 bases lay between the germline ends.

CDR3 in amino acids: CATSSLTAEQFF. The CDR3 bases are TGTGCCACCAGCAGTTTGACAGCTGAGCAGTTCTTC. The rearrangement uses TRBV15 and TRBJ2-1; D possibly corresponds to TRBD1 (5 bases). This CDR3 has 12 residues. From germline, CDR1 is LNHNV and CDR2 YYDKDF (reference sequence). Trimming cost V 3 bases and J 9 bases, with 9 bases left between them.

The chain combines TRBV5-1 with TRBJ2-5; 14 positions match TRBD2. From germline, CDR1 is SGHRS and CDR2 YFSETQ. Trimming at V came to 4 bases and at J to 5 bases, leaving 4 bases not matched to a gene. The CDR3 runs to 15 residues. CDR3 DNA: TGCGCCAGCAGCCGGACTAGCGGGAGGAGGGAGACCCAGTACTTC. Translating gives CASSRTSGRRETQYF.

The chain joins TRBV7-3 to TRBJ2-5, with a possible D match to TRBD2 (6 bases). The CDR3 length is 14 residues. Trimming left V 3 bases short and J 1 base short, with 9 bases between. CDR1 and CDR2 (germline): SGHTA, FQGTGA. For the CDR3, the DNA is TGTGCCAGCAGCTTCTTGACTAGCCAAGAGACCCAGTACTTC. This gives the protein CASSFLTSQETQYF.

CDR3: CAWSYREETQYF. CDR3 DNA: TGTGCCTGGAGCTACAGGGAGGAGACCCAGTACTTC. This chain connects TRBV30 to TRBJ2-5; possibly TRBD1 for D (6 bases). Per the germline V gene, CDR1 is GTSNPN and CDR2 is SVGIG (reference sequence). V lost 3 bases, J lost 5 bases, and 10 bases lay in between. The CDR3 runs 12 residues. The full variable domain, completed using reference TRBV30 and TRBJ2-5, is SQTIHQWPATLVQPVGSPLSLECTVEGTSNPNLYWYRQAAGRGLQLLFYSVGIGQISSEVPQNLSASRPQDRQFILSSKKLLLSDSGFYLCAWSYREETQYFGPGTRLLVL.

This chain links TRBV2 with TRBJ2-7, with D unresolved. Germline V gene lookup returns CDR1 SNHLY and CDR2 FYNNEI. The germline V and J ends were trimmed by 1 base and 5 bases, with 12 bases remaining between them. The length of the CDR3 is 14 residues. CDR3 DNA: TGTGCCAGCAGTGAAGATGCAGGATCGAACGAGCAGTACTTC. This encodes CASSEDAGSNEQYF.

The chain has TRBV27 and TRBJ2-3; D not resolved. Germline CDR1 and CDR2: MNHEY and SMNVEV (reference sequence). The CDR3 covers 14 residues. V was trimmed by 3 bases and J by 5 bases, leaving 12 bases between them. CDR3 coding DNA: TGTGCCAGCAGTTTCTTCGCCTCCGGAGATACGCAGTATTTT. Encoded protein: CASSFFASGDTQYF.

This clone was detected only once. The rearrangement uses TRBV28 and TRBJ2-7, with 9 bases matching TRBD2. Germline values: CDR1 MDHEN, CDR2 SYDVKM. V shed 3 bases, J shed 2 bases, and the junction held 14 bases outside the gene matches. This CDR3 has 18 residues. CDR3 sequence (DNA): TGTGCCAGCAGTTTCCTCTTCGGGCGGGAGGGCCCGACCTACGAGCAGTACTTC. As protein: CASSFLFGREGPTYEQYF.

The chain uses TRBV9 and TRBJ2-3; D is uncertain. The CDR3 is 11 amino acids. V lost 3 bases and J lost 4, with 3 bases in between. Per germline, CDR1 SGDLS and CDR2 YYNGEE. CDR3 DNA sequence: TGTGCCAGCAGCGCGGCAGATACGCAGTATTTT. This codes for CASSAADTQYF.

This rearrangement joins TRBV6-1 to TRBJ1-2, with 8 bases that match TRBD1. The germline V gene has CDR1 MNHNS and CDR2 SASEGT. This CDR3 is built from 14 residues. After removal of 4 bases from V and 6 bases from J, the junction contained 7 bases not matched to a gene. CDR3 protein: CASSVRTGTHGYTF. Here the CDR3 DNA reads TGTGCCAGCAGTGTTCGGACAGGGACCCATGGCTACACCTTC.

The chain combines TRBV2 with TRBJ2-4, with D possibly matching TRBD1 (6 bases). V was pared by 6 bases and J by 0 bases, with 12 bases between. Germline V CDR1 and CDR2: SNHLY, FYNNEI. CDR3 length: 15 amino acids. CDR3 nucleotides: TGTGCCAGCAGCCGACAGGAGATAGCCAAAAACATTCAGTACTTC. Residues: CASSRQEIAKNIQYF.

The rearrangement uses TRBV5-4 and TRBJ2-4; 16 nucleotides match TRBD2. The junction had 7 bases not matched to a gene; V was cut back by 9 bases and J by 1 base. The CDR3 runs 17 residues. CDR1 and CDR2 from the germline V gene are SGHNT and YYREEE (reference sequence). CDR3 region: CATTGLAGGAAKNIQYF. Here the CDR3 DNA reads TGTGCCACCACGGGACTAGCGGGGGGGGCGGCCAAAAACATTCAGTACTTC.

This clone was found once. V usage is TRBV5-6 and J usage is TRBJ2-1; maybe TRBD1 (5 bases). From germline, CDR1 is SGHDT and CDR2 YYEEEE. V was clipped by 1 base and J by 0 bases, with 8 bases between them. The CDR3 length is 15 residues. The CDR3 region has the DNA TGTGCCAGCAGCTTGAGGGGCGGCTCCTACAATGAGCAGTTCTTC. This encodes CASSLRGGSYNEQFF.

V usage is TRBV10-2 and J usage is TRBJ2-7; 11 nucleotides match TRBD2. V lost 6 bases, J lost 2 bases, and 6 bases stayed unmatched. The CDR3 totals 15 residues. Per germline, CDR1 WSHSY and CDR2 SAAADI. CDR3 DNA: TGCGCCAGCAGGGAGATAGCGGGAGGGCCCTACGAGCAGTACTTC. It encodes CASREIAGGPYEQYF.

This chain joins TRBV30 and TRBJ2-3, with D possibly being TRBD1 (6 bases). The CDR3 sequence is 13 residues long. Germline CDR1 reads GTSNPN; CDR2 reads SVGIG (reference sequence). V was pared by 4 bases and J by 5 bases, with 13 bases between. CDR3 sequence reads: CAWTTGSGDTQYF. The DNA for the CDR3 is TGTGCCTGGACAACAGGGTCGGGAGATACGCAGTATTTT.